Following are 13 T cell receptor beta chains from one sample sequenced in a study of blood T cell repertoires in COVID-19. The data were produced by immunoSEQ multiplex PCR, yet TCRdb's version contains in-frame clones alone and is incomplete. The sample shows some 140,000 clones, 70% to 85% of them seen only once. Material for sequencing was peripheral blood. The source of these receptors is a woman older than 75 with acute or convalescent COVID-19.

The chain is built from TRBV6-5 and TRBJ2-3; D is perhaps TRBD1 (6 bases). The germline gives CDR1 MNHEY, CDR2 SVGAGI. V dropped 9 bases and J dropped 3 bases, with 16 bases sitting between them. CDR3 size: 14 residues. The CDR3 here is CASDRDTGTDTQYF. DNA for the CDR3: TGTGCCAGTGACCGGGACACGGGGACAGATACGCAGTATTTT.

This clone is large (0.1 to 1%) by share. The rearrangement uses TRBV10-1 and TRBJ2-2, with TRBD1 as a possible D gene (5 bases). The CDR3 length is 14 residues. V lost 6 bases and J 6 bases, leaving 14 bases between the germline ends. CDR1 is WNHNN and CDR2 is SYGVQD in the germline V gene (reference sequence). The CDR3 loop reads CASSPRVEAGELFF. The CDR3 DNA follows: TGCGCCAGCAGCCCCAGGGTAGAGGCCGGGGAGCTGTTTTTT.

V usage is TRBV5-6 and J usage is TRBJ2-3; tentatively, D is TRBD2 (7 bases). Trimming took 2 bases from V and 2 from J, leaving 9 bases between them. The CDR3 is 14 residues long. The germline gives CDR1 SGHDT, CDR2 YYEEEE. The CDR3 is CASSFGGPTDTQYF. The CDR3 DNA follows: TGTGCCAGCAGCTTCGGGGGGCCCACAGATACGCAGTATTTT.

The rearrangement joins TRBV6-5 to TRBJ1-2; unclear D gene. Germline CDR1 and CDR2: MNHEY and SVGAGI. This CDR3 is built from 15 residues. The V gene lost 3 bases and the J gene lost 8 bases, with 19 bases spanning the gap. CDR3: CASSYKNLRHTGYTF. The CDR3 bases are TGTGCCAGCAGTTATAAAAATCTCCGCCACACAGGCTACACCTTC.

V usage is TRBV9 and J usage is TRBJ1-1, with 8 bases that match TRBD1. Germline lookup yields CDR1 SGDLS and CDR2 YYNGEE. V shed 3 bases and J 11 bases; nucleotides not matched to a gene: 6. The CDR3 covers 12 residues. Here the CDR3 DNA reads TGTGCCAGCAGCGGCCCAGGGGGCAGGGCTTTCTTT. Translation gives CASSGPGGRAFF.

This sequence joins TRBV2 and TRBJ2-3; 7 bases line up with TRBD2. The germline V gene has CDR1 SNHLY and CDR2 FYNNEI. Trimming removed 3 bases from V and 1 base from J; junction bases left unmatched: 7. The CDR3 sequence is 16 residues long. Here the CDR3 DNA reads TGTGCCAGCAGTGAGACACTAGCGATGGGCACAGATACGCAGTATTTT. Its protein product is CASSETLAMGTDTQYF.

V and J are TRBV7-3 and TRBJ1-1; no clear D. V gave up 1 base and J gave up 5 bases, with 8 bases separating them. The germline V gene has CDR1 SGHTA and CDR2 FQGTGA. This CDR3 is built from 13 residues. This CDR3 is CASSLNLGTEAFF. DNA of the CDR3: TGTGCCAGCAGCTTAAATCTCGGGACTGAAGCTTTCTTT.

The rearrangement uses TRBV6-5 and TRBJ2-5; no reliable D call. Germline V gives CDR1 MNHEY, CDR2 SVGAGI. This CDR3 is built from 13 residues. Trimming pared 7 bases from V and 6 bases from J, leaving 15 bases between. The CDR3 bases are TGTGCCAGCACTCCGTTGGTGGCCCAGACCCAGTACTTC. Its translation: CASTPLVAQTQYF.

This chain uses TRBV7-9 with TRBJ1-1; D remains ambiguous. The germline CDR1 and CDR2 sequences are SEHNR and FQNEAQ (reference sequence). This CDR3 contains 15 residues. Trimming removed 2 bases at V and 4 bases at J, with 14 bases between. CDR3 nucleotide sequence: TGTGCCAGCAGCTTAAGTTTGGGAGTGGGCACTGAAGCTTTCTTT. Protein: CASSLSLGVGTEAFF. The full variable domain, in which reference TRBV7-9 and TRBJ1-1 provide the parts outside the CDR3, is DTGVSQNPRHKITKRGQNVTFRCDPISEHNRLYWYRQTLGQGPEFLTYFQNEAQLEKSRLLSDRFSAERPKGSFSTLEIQRTEQGDSAMYLCASSLSLGVGTEAFFGQGTRLTVV.

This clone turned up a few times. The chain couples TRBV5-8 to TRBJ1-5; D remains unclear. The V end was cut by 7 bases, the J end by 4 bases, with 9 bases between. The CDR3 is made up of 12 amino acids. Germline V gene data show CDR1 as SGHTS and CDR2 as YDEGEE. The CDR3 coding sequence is TGTGCCAGCGCCCGGTTTAATCAGCCCCAGCATTTT. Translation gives CASARFNQPQHF.

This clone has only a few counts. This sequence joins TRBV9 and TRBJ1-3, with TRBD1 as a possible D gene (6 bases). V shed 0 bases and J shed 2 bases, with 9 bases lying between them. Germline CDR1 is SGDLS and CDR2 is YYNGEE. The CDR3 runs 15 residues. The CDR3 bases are TGTGCCAGCAGCGTAGGGGCAGGGGCTGGAAACACCATATATTTT. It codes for CASSVGAGAGNTIYF. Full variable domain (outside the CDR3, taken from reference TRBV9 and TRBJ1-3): DSGVTQTPKHLITATGQRVTLRCSPRSGDLSVYWYQQSLDQGLQFLIQYYNGEERAKGNILERFSAQQFPDLHSELNLSSLELGDSALYFCASSVGAGAGNTIYFGEGSWLTVV.

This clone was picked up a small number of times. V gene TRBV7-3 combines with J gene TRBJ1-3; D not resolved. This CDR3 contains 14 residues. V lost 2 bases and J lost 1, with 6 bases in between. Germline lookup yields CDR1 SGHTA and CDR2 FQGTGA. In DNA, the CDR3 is TGTGCCAGCAGCTTATCGGGGTCTGGAAACACCATATATTTT. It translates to CASSLSGSGNTIYF.

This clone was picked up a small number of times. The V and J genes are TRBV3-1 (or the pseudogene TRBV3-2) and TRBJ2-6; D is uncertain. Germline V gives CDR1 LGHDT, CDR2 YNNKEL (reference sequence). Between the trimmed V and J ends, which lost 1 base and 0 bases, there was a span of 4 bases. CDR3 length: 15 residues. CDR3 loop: CASSQARSGANVLTF. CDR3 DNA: TGTGCCAGCAGCCAAGCTCGCTCTGGGGCCAACGTCCTGACTTTC.